The T cell receptor (beta chain) under discussion was sequenced for a study of T cell responses to AZD1222 COVID-19 vaccine. The table came from immunoSEQ multiplex PCR; TCRdb's copy has only in-frame clones and leaves some out. Altogether over 100,000 clones are present, roughly nine tenths being singletons, with the ten largest covering approximately 3%. This CDR3 is 13 amino acids long. The V end lost 6 bases, the J end lost 3 bases, and 11 bases lay between the germline ends. Germline CDR1 SNHLY, CDR2 FYNNEI. The TCR was taken from an adult who received the MenACWY meningococcal vaccine as a control. The chain uses TRBV2 and TRBJ1-2; D remains unclear. The specimen was peripheral blood, collected 28 days after the second dose of the MenACWY control vaccine. The CDR3 loop is CASRETQYYGYTF. The CDR3 nucleotides read TGTGCCAGCAGGGAGACACAGTACTATGGCTACACCTTC.